This T cell receptor beta chain was obtained from a study of Graves' ophthalmopathy and Graves' hyperthyroidism. About the study: The stable label applied to hyperthyroidism with no ophthalmopathy within 18 months of follow-up. Study-wide results and limits: In blood, most expanded thyroid clonotypes above 0.001 frequency were also detected.

This clonotype was counted only a few times. Its specificity is not known. TCR beta CDR3 regions were amplified from RNA transcripts. HTBI-primed RT-PCR formed the first round, and a multiplex PCR formed the second. One entry per CDR3 protein results from TCRdb running MiXCR on the multiplex PCR reads. The sample yields 450,000 to 600,000 distinct CDR3 sequences, approximately 37% seen once. The CDR3 has 14 residues. V was trimmed by 1 base and J by 7 bases, leaving 13 bases between them. Germline-derived CDR1 and CDR2 are LGHDT and YNNKEL (reference sequence). Serum thyroxine and TRAb, along with clinical symptoms, thyroid ultrasound and orbital computed tomography, were what diagnosis relied on.

The TCR comes from an adult man with Graves' hyperthyroidism. The sequenced sample was peripheral blood or thyroid tissue (not recorded which). This chain links TRBV3-1 with TRBJ1-2, with D unresolved. DNA for the CDR3: TGTGCCAGCAGCCAAGTCTTAGGATTTCGTGGCTACACCTTC. It is translated as CASSQVLGFRGYTF.